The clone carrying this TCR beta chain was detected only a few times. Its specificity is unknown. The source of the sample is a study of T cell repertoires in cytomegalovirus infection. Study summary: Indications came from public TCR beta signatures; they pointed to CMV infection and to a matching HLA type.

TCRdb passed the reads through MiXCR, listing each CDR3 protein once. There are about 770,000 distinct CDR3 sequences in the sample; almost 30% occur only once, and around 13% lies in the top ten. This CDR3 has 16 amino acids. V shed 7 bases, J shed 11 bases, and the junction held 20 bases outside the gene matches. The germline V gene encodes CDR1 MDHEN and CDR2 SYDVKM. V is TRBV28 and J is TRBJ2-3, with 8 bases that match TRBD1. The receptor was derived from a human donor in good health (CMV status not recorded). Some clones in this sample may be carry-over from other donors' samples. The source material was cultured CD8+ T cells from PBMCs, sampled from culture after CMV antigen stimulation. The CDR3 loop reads CASIPASRTGPFQQYF. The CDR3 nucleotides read TGTGCCAGCATCCCGGCGAGCCGGACAGGGCCCTTTCAGCAGTATTTT.